This T cell receptor beta chain was identified in a study of spatial heterogeneity in lung cancer. Study overall: The study found that TCR transcript counts in tumor regions correlated strongly with a matched bulk RNA-seq T cell module score.

This clonotype was found many times. What it binds is not known. Study results and limitations: How many expanded intratumoral alpha and beta TCRs were present tracked the tumor mutation count, which was a count of nonsynonymous mutations.

Time point specified: sample taken at primary tumor resection. Unsorted whole RNA from tumor, nontumor lung or frozen PBMC underwent sequencing. TCRdb independently ran MiXCR on the 5' RACE reads; one entry per CDR3 protein. The data hold around 100,000 distinct CDR3 sequences, with approximately 4.7% observed a single time. The V gene's germline CDR1 is SNHLY and CDR2 FYNNEI. Trimming left V 4 bases short and J 2 bases short, with 3 bases between. The CDR3 runs 11 residues. The clonotype comes from a male donor with early-stage non-small cell lung cancer. The sample here was lung tumor tissue, taken at surgery. The rearrangement uses TRBV2 and TRBJ2-7, with no clear D. CDR3 nucleotides: TGTGCCAGCAGTGGGGCCTACGAGCAGTACTTC. Residues: CASSGAYEQYF.